Listed below are T cell receptor beta chains from one sample, sequenced in a study of technical replicates of blood from several donors. Data came from immunoSEQ multiplex PCR; TCRdb stores just in-frame clones and leaves some out. The data show about 66,000 clones, 95% to 97% seen once. The specimen sequenced was T cells isolated from PBMCs. Source of these receptors: a human donor in good health. Both conserved end residues are part of each CDR3. The D gene is left open where the match is weak. Some rows have no size entry. The others give once, few or many, or a class for an expanded clone.

length: 16
size: -
V: TRBV15
J: TRBJ2-7
D: TRBD2
DNA: TGTGCCACCAGCAGAGATAGGGGAACTAGCGGGGACGAGCAGTACTTC
CDR3: CATSRDRGTSGDEQYF

length: 15
size: -
V: TRBV7-9
J: TRBJ2-1
D: -
DNA: TGTGCCAGCAGCCCTGTAGGAACAGGTGACAATGAGCAGTTCTTC
CDR3: CASSPVGTGDNEQFF

length: 15
size: -
V: TRBV6-5
J: TRBJ2-2
D: TRBD2
DNA: TGTGCCAGCAGGGCCAGCGGGAGACGGACCGGGGAGCTGTTTTTT
CDR3: CASRASGRRTGELFF

length: 15
size: once
V: TRBV10-3
J: TRBJ2-3
D: TRBD2
DNA: TGTGCCATCAGTGAGACTAGCGGGAGCACAGATACGCAGTATTTT
CDR3: CAISETSGSTDTQYF

length: 17
size: -
V: TRBV27
J: TRBJ2-7
D: TRBD2
DNA: TGTGCCAGCAGTCCCTCCCCACTAGCGGGCTTGAGGTACGAGCAGTACTTC
CDR3: CASSPSPLAGLRYEQYF

length: 14
size: -
V: TRBV6-5
J: TRBJ2-7
D: -
DNA: TGTGCCAGCAGTTACTCCGGGAGCTCCTACGAGCAGTACTTC
CDR3: CASSYSGSSYEQYF

length: 16
size: -
V: TRBV7-3
J: TRBJ2-5
D: -
DNA: TGTGCCAGCAGCTTACTAGCGTGGGGAGAGCGAGAGACCCAGTACTTC
CDR3: CASSLLAWGERETQYF

length: 17
size: once
V: TRBV27
J: TRBJ2-7
D: TRBD1
DNA: TGTGCCAGCAGTTTATTCCCATCGGGACAGGTTTTCTACGAGCAGTACTTC
CDR3: CASSLFPSGQVFYEQYF

length: 11
size: -
V: TRBV14
J: TRBJ2-7
D: -
DNA: TGTGCCAGCAGCGCATGGGCCGAGCAGTACTTC
CDR3: CASSAWAEQYF

length: 14
size: once
V: TRBV9
J: TRBJ1-1
D: -
DNA: TGTGCCAGCAGTGGGGGGTGGGTAAACACTGAAGCTTTCTTT
CDR3: CASSGGWVNTEAFF

length: 16
size: -
V: TRBV4-2
J: TRBJ2-1
D: -
DNA: TGTGCCAGCAGCCAGGAAGACAGCTACTCCTACAATGAGCAGTTCTTC
CDR3: CASSQEDSYSYNEQFF

length: 13
size: -
V: TRBV5-1
J: TRBJ1-2
D: TRBD1
DNA: TGCGCCAGCAGCGCCGGGACAGACTATGGCTACACCTTC
CDR3: CASSAGTDYGYTF

length: 12
size: -
V: TRBV6-6
J: TRBJ1-1
D: TRBD1
DNA: TGTGCCAGCAGTCAGGGGGCAACTGAAGCTTTCTTT
CDR3: CASSQGATEAFF

length: 15
size: -
V: TRBV6-1
J: TRBJ1-2
D: TRBD1
DNA: TGTGCCAGCAATTTCCCGGGACAGGGGGTGTATGGCTACACCTTC
CDR3: CASNFPGQGVYGYTF

length: 16
size: -
V: TRBV5-1
J: TRBJ2-6
D: -
DNA: TGCGCCAGCAGCTTGGACGGTACTTCTGGGGCCAACGTCCTGACTTTC
CDR3: CASSLDGTSGANVLTF

length: 15
size: -
V: TRBV19
J: TRBJ1-1
D: -
DNA: TGTGCCAGTAGTAGAGGGGGTATCGCGGACACTGAAGCTTTCTTT
CDR3: CASSRGGIADTEAFF

length: 15
size: -
V: TRBV19
J: TRBJ2-2
D: TRBD2
DNA: TGTGCCAGTAGTAACGGACTAGGGAACACCGGGGAGCTGTTTTTT
CDR3: CASSNGLGNTGELFF

length: 14
size: once
V: TRBV5-1
J: TRBJ1-5
D: TRBD1
DNA: TGCGCCAGCAGCTACGGACAGGGGGCCCAGCCCCAGCATTTT
CDR3: CASSYGQGAQPQHF

length: 13
size: -
V: TRBV7-2
J: TRBJ2-5
D: -
DNA: TGTGCCAGCAGCTTAGGTCAGGGCGAGACCCAGTACTTC
CDR3: CASSLGQGETQYF

length: 13
size: -
V: TRBV6-6
J: TRBJ2-3
D: -
DNA: TGTGCCAGCACCTCGGGGTTGCCAGATACGCAGTATTTT
CDR3: CASTSGLPDTQYF

length: 14
size: -
V: TRBV6-5
J: TRBJ1-1
D: TRBD1
DNA: TGTGCCAGCAGTTACAACGACAGGGGCACTGAAGCTTTCTTT
CDR3: CASSYNDRGTEAFF

length: 14
size: once
V: TRBV5-1
J: TRBJ1-2
D: -
DNA: TGCGCCAGCAGCTTGGACAGGGAGATTGATGGCTACACCTTC
CDR3: CASSLDREIDGYTF

length: 17
size: -
V: TRBV27
J: TRBJ1-5
D: -
DNA: TGTGCCAGCAGCGTATTTGGCACCGGACAGCTCAATCAGCCCCAGCATTTT
CDR3: CASSVFGTGQLNQPQHF

length: 14
size: once
V: TRBV19
J: TRBJ2-5
D: -
DNA: TGTGCCAGTAGTGTTCCCGGGGGACAAGAGACCCAGTACTTC
CDR3: CASSVPGGQETQYF

length: 15
size: -
V: TRBV29-1
J: TRBJ1-4
D: TRBD1
DNA: TGCAGCGTGGGCCGGACAGGCGCAACTAATGAAAAACTGTTTTTT
CDR3: CSVGRTGATNEKLFF

length: 21
size: -
V: TRBV4-3
J: TRBJ2-3
D: -
DNA: TGCGCCAGCAGCCGAAATCAAGCCGGGACAGGGTTAGCGGGGAACACAGATACGCAGTATTTT
CDR3: CASSRNQAGTGLAGNTDTQYF

length: 14
size: -
V: TRBV11-2
J: TRBJ2-2
D: -
DNA: TGTGCCAGCAGCTCCCTACTGGACACCGGGGAGCTGTTTTTT
CDR3: CASSSLLDTGELFF

length: 14
size: -
V: TRBV5-4
J: TRBJ2-7
D: TRBD1
DNA: TGTGCCAGCAGCTTCGGGACAGGGAACTACGAGCAGTACTTC
CDR3: CASSFGTGNYEQYF

length: 13
size: -
V: TRBV9
J: TRBJ1-1
D: -
DNA: TGTGCCAGCAGCGTCTTCGGGGACACTGAAGCTTTCTTT
CDR3: CASSVFGDTEAFF

length: 15
size: -
V: TRBV4-2
J: TRBJ1-2
D: -
DNA: TGTGCCAGCAGCCAAGGGGCAGGGGAGGGCTATGGCTACACCTTC
CDR3: CASSQGAGEGYGYTF

length: 15
size: -
V: TRBV19
J: TRBJ1-2
D: TRBD1
DNA: TGTGCCAGTAGTCCTCAACAGGGGCACAACTATGGCTACACCTTC
CDR3: CASSPQQGHNYGYTF

length: 17
size: once
V: TRBV7-9
J: TRBJ2-5
D: TRBD1
DNA: TGTGCCAGCAGCTCACGACCCGGGACAGGGAAACAAGAGACCCAGTACTTC
CDR3: CASSSRPGTGKQETQYF

length: 13
size: -
V: TRBV7-8
J: TRBJ1-1
D: TRBD1
DNA: TGTGCCAGCAGCTCCGACAGGGGGCGGGAAGCTTTCTTT
CDR3: CASSSDRGREAFF

length: 15
size: -
V: TRBV19
J: TRBJ2-6
D: TRBD1
DNA: TGTGCCAGTAGTCTAGGGACAGCTGGGGCCAACGTCCTGACTTTC
CDR3: CASSLGTAGANVLTF

length: 17
size: -
V: TRBV10-3
J: TRBJ2-7
D: TRBD2
DNA: TGTGCCATCAGTGAGTTTTCGCGGCGACTAGCTTTCTACGAGCAGTACTTC
CDR3: CAISEFSRRLAFYEQYF

length: 14
size: -
V: TRBV30
J: TRBJ2-7
D: -
DNA: TGTGCCTGGAGTAAAGGAGGGGGACTACTCGAGCAGTACTTC
CDR3: CAWSKGGGLLEQYF

length: 12
size: -
V: TRBV6-1
J: TRBJ1-4
D: -
DNA: TGTGCCAGCAAGGGGGTTAATGAAAAACTGTTTTTT
CDR3: CASKGVNEKLFF

length: 14
size: -
V: TRBV6-1
J: TRBJ2-7
D: TRBD2
DNA: TGTGCCAGCAGACTAGCGGAGAGCTCCTACGAGCAGTACTTC
CDR3: CASRLAESSYEQYF

length: 17
size: -
V: TRBV27
J: TRBJ2-7
D: TRBD2
DNA: TGTGCCAGCAGTTTACAGGCTAGCGGGAATTTACTCTACGAGCAGTACTTC
CDR3: CASSLQASGNLLYEQYF

length: 15
size: few
V: TRBV9
J: TRBJ1-1
D: -
DNA: TGTGCCAGCAGCGTAGTAGACAGTGGAAGCACTGAAGCTTTCTTT
CDR3: CASSVVDSGSTEAFF

length: 17
size: -
V: TRBV9
J: TRBJ1-4
D: -
DNA: TGTGCCAGCAGCCGAGGGGTAGGTGGGACACTTAATGAAAAACTGTTTTTT
CDR3: CASSRGVGGTLNEKLFF

length: 16
size: -
V: TRBV15
J: TRBJ2-7
D: TRBD2
DNA: TGTGCCACCAGCAGACAGCCGGGACTAGCTTCCTACGAGCAGTACTTC
CDR3: CATSRQPGLASYEQYF

length: 15
size: -
V: TRBV5-1
J: TRBJ2-7
D: -
DNA: TGCGCCAGCAGCTTGAATACAGGGCCAACCTACGAGCAGTACTTC
CDR3: CASSLNTGPTYEQYF

length: 15
size: -
V: TRBV7-9
J: TRBJ1-1
D: TRBD1
DNA: TGTGCCAGCAGCTTACCTCGACAGGGGGCAAGTGAAGCTTTCTTT
CDR3: CASSLPRQGASEAFF

length: 13
size: -
V: TRBV27
J: TRBJ2-1
D: TRBD2
DNA: TGTGCCAGCACGGCCCTAGCGGTCAATGAGCAGTTCTTC
CDR3: CASTALAVNEQFF

length: 12
size: -
V: TRBV5-1
J: TRBJ2-1
D: -
DNA: TGCGCCAGCAGCTTTATAGACAATGAGCAGTTCTTC
CDR3: CASSFIDNEQFF

length: 16
size: -
V: TRBV7-7
J: TRBJ2-1
D: TRBD2
DNA: TGTGCCAGCAGCTTAGCGGAGCGGGAGGCGTACAATGAGCAGTTCTTC
CDR3: CASSLAEREAYNEQFF

length: 14
size: once
V: TRBV27
J: TRBJ1-1
D: -
DNA: TGTGCCAGCAGCAGCGTTCGTCGGGACAATGAAGCTTTCTTT
CDR3: CASSSVRRDNEAFF

length: 12
size: -
V: TRBV19
J: TRBJ1-1
D: TRBD1
DNA: TGTGCCAGCCGAGACAGGGCCACTGAAGCTTTCTTT
CDR3: CASRDRATEAFF

length: 14
size: -
V: TRBV11-2
J: TRBJ1-2
D: TRBD1
DNA: TGTGCCAGCAGCCCCGGGGACAGGAACTATGGCTACACCTTC
CDR3: CASSPGDRNYGYTF